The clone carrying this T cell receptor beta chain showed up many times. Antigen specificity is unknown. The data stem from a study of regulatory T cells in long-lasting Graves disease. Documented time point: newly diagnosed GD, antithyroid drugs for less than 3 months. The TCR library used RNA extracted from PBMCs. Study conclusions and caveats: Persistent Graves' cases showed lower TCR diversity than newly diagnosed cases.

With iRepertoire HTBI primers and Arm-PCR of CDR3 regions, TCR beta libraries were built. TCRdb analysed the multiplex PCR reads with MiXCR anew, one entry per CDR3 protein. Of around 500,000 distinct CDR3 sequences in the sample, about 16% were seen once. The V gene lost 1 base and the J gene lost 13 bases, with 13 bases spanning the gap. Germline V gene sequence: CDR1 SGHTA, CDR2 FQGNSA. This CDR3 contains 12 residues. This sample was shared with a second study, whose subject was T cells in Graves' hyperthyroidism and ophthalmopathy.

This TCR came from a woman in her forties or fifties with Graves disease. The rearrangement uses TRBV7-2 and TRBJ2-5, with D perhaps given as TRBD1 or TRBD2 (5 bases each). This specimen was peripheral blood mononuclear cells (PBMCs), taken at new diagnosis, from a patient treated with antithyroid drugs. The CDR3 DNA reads TGTGCCAGCAGCTTAGGGGACGTCTCGCGGTACTTC. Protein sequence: CASSLGDVSRYF.